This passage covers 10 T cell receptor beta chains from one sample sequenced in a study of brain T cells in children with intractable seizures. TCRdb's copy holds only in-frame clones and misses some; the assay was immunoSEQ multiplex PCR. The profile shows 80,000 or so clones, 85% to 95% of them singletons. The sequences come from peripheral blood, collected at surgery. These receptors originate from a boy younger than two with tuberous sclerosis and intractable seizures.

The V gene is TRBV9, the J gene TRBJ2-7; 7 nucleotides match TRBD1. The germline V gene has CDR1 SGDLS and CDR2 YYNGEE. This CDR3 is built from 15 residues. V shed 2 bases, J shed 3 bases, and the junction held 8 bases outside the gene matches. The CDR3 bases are TGTGCCAGCAGCGTCGGGACAGAAAGATTCTACGAGCAGTACTTC. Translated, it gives CASSVGTERFYEQYF.

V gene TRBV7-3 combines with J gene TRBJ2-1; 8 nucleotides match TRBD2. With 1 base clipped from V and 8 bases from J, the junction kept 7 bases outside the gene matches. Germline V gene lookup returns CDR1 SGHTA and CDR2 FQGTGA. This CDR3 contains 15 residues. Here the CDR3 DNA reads TGTGCCAGCAGCTTAAGAGCGGGAGAGGTGTATGAGCAGTTCTTC. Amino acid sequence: CASSLRAGEVYEQFF.

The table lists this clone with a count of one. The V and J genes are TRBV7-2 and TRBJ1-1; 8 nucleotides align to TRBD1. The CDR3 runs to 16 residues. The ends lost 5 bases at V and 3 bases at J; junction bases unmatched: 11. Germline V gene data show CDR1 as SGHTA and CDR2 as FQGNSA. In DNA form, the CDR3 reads TGTGCCAGCAGCAAAACAGGGGGTCGATTGGACACTGAAGCTTTCTTT. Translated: CASSKTGGRLDTEAFF.

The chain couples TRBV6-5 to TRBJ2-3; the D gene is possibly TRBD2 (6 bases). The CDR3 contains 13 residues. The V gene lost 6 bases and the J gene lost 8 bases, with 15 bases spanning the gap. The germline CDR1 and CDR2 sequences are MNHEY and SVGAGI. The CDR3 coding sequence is TGTGCCAGCAGCCCCCAGACGGAGGGTACGCAGTATTTT. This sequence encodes CASSPQTEGTQYF.

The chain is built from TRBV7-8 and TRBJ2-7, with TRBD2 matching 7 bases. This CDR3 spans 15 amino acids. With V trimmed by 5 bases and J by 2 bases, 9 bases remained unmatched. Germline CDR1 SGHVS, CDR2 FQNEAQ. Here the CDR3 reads CASSPRRTSTYEQYF. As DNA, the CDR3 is TGTGCCAGCAGCCCCCGCCGGACTAGTACCTACGAGCAGTACTTC. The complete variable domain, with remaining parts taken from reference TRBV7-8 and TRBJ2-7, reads GAGVSQSPRYKVAKRGQDVALRCDPISGHVSLFWYQQALGQGPEFLTYFQNEAQLDKSGLPSDRFFAERPEGSVSTLKIQRTQQEDSAVYLCASSPRRTSTYEQYFGPGTRLTVT.

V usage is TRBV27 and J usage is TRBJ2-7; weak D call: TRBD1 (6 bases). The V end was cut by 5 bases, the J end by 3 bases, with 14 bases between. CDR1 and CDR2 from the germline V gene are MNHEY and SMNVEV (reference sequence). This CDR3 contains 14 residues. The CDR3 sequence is CASSPWTDIYEQYF. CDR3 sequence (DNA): TGTGCCAGCAGTCCGTGGACAGATATCTACGAGCAGTACTTC.

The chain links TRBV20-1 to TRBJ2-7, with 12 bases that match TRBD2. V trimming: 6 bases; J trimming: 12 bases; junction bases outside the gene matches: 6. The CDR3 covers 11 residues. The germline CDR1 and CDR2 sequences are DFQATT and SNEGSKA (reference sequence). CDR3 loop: CSADPSGRGYF. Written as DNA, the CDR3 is TGCAGTGCCGACCCTAGCGGGAGGGGGTACTTC.

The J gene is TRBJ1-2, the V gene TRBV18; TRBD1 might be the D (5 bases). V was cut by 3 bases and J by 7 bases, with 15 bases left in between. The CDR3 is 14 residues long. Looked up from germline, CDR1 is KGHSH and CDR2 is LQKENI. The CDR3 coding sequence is TGTGCCAGCTCACCGAAGGATCGCCAGGGTGGCTACACCTTC. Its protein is CASSPKDRQGGYTF.

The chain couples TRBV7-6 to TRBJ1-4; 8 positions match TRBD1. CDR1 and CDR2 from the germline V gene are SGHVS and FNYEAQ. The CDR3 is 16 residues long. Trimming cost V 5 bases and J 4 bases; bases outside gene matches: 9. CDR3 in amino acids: CASSQLVTGGNEKLFF. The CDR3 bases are TGTGCCAGCAGCCAGCTCGTTACAGGGGGTAATGAAAAACTGTTTTTT.

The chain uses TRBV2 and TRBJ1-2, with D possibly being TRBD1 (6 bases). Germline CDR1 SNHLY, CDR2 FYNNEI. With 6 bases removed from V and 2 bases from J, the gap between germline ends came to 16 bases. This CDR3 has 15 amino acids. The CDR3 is CASRIPTGHNYGYTF. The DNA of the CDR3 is TGTGCCAGCAGGATCCCCACAGGGCACAACTATGGCTACACCTTC. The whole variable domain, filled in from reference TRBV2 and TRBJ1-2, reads EPEVTQTPSHQVTQMGQEVILRCVPISNHLYFYWYRQILGQKVEFLVSFYNNEISEKSEIFDDQFSVERPDGSNFTLKIRSTKLEDSAMYFCASRIPTGHNYGYTFGSGTRLTVV.